The 15 T cell receptor beta chains below were found in one sample sequenced in a study of blood T cell repertoires in COVID-19 (dated by TCRdb to about 2020). The library was prepared using the immunoSEQ multiplex PCR assay. This is the immuneACCESS table as TCRdb keeps it, with only in-frame sequences that have V and J called. A part of the clones is gone; compared with another copy, unresolved V genes explain less than half, and the rest is unexplained. This sample gives more than 95,000 clones in total; less than 95% of them show up just once. The ten most abundant clones make up around 1.7% of the sample. The source material was peripheral blood. The receptors come from a man in his sixties with acute or convalescent COVID-19.

This chain links TRBV10-3 with TRBJ1-2; 7 bases line up with TRBD1. The CDR3 contains 14 residues. Germline V gene data show CDR1 as ENHRY and CDR2 as SYGVKD. J gave up 4 bases and V 0 bases, and 2 bases lay outside the gene matches. This chain's CDR3 is CAISESGTAYGYTF. CDR3 bases: TGTGCCATCAGTGAGTCGGGGACAGCCTATGGCTACACCTTC.

The chain recombines TRBV21-1 with TRBJ1-1; the DNA was not used to check the table's D call, TRBD1. TRBV21-1 is a recognized pseudogene. The CDR3 is 18 residues long. CDR3 in DNA: TGTGCCAGCAGCAAAGCGCGACAGGGGGAGCTCCCCACCACTGAAGCTTTCTTT. Protein: CASSKARQGELPTTEAFF.

The chain is built from TRBV4-2 and TRBJ1-2; weak D call: TRBD1 (6 bases). Germline CDR1 and CDR2: LGHNA and YNFKEQ. This CDR3 contains 17 residues. Trimming took 3 bases from V and 8 from J, leaving 25 bases between them. CDR3 residues: CASSQFLSGHPAGGYTF. Written as DNA, the CDR3 is TGTGCCAGCAGCCAGTTCCTTTCGGGACATCCGGCTGGCGGCTACACCTTC.

The chain joins TRBV2 to TRBJ2-7, with 7 bases fitting TRBD1. V lost 6 bases, J lost 0 bases, and 8 bases stayed unmatched. The germline CDR1 and CDR2 sequences are SNHLY and FYNNEI. This CDR3 spans 15 amino acids. CDR3 amino acids: CASSAVDRSSYEQYF. The CDR3 nucleotides read TGTGCCAGCAGCGCCGTGGACAGGAGCTCCTACGAGCAGTACTTC.

The V and J genes are TRBV29-1 and TRBJ2-4; TRBD2 is a possible D gene (6 bases). The germline CDR1 and CDR2 sequences are SQVTM and ANQGSEA. Deletions cut 6 bases from V and 8 bases from J, with 17 bases between. This CDR3 spans 13 amino acids. CDR3 nucleotides: TGCAGCGTCCTTAGGGAGGTGGAGGACATTCAGTACTTC. Its protein is CSVLREVEDIQYF.

The chain employs TRBV5-8 and TRBJ1-6; the D is unclear. Looked up from germline, CDR1 is SGHTS and CDR2 is YDEGEE. Trimming pared 0 bases from V and 9 bases from J, leaving 10 bases between. CDR3 size: 14 residues. The CDR3 loop is CASSLEARVSPLHF. CDR3 sequence (DNA): TGTGCCAGCAGCTTGGAAGCGAGGGTTTCACCCCTCCACTTT.

V usage is TRBV12-3 or TRBV12-4 and J usage is TRBJ2-1, with D unclear. This CDR3 region has 11 residues. V was shortened by 6 bases and J by 4 bases, with 4 bases between the two germline ends. CDR3 sequence: CASSLYNEQFF. DNA of the CDR3: TGTGCCAGCAGCCTTTACAATGAGCAGTTCTTC.

The chain uses TRBV5-4 and TRBJ1-6; 9 bases match TRBD1. This CDR3 region has 15 residues. The V gene's germline CDR1 is SGHNT and CDR2 YYREEE (reference sequence). Germline trimming cut 4 bases from V and 11 bases from J; bases unmatched to any gene: 10. In DNA, the CDR3 is TGTGCCAGCAGCGGGGGACAGGGTTATTTGGCACCCCTCCACTTT. This translates into CASSGGQGYLAPLHF. Using reference TRBV5-4 and TRBJ1-6 for the parts outside the CDR3, the full variable domain is ETGVTQSPTHLIKTRGQQVTLRCSSQSGHNTVSWYQQALGQGPQFIFQYYREEENGRGNFPPRFSGLQFPNYSSELNVNALELDDSALYLCASSGGQGYLAPLHFGNGTRLTVT.

V and J are TRBV2 and TRBJ2-5; D is uncertain. This CDR3 spans 14 amino acids. Looked up from germline, CDR1 is SNHLY and CDR2 is FYNNEI. V dropped 5 bases and J dropped 5 bases, with 15 bases sitting between them. The CDR3 region has the DNA TGTGCCAGCAGTTTTACAAGCGTTACGGAGACCCAGTACTTC. Protein sequence: CASSFTSVTETQYF.

The chain employs TRBV10-3 and TRBJ1-1; 8 nucleotides agree with TRBD1. The CDR3 has 15 residues. Per germline, CDR1 ENHRY and CDR2 SYGVKD. V was pared by 6 bases and J by 0 bases, with 6 bases of the junction left unmatched. The CDR3 bases are TGTGCCATCAGGCTACAGGGGGGAATGAACACTGAAGCTTTCTTT. Amino acid sequence: CAIRLQGGMNTEAFF.

This sequence joins TRBV6-5 and TRBJ2-2; 7 bases are shared with TRBD1. This CDR3 region has 15 residues. J lost 6 bases, V lost 6 bases, and 10 bases had no gene match. Germline values: CDR1 MNHEY, CDR2 SVGAGI. CDR3 sequence (DNA): TGTGCCAGCAGCCTTACCGGTAGGGGGCCCGGGGAGCTGTTTTTT. It specifies CASSLTGRGPGELFF.

CDR3 nucleotide sequence: TGTGCCATCAGCGCGGTTAGACTAGCGGGGGGCCTCAACACCGGGGAGCTGTTTTTT. Protein: CAISAVRLAGGLNTGELFF. The chain has TRBV10-3 and TRBJ2-2; 13 bases are a match to TRBD2. V shed 6 bases, J shed 2 bases, and the junction held 12 bases outside the gene matches. Germline assignment: CDR1 ENHRY and CDR2 SYGVKD. The CDR3 runs 19 residues.

The chain joins TRBV6-5 to TRBJ1-2; unclear D gene. Trimming left V 5 bases short and J 8 bases short, with 18 bases between. Germline loops: CDR1 MNHEY, CDR2 SVGAGI. This CDR3 comprises 14 residues. The CDR3 DNA sequence: TGTGCCAGCAGTACGACTAGGGAGCTCGGGGGCTACACCTTC. Its protein is CASSTTRELGGYTF.

The V gene is TRBV28, the J gene TRBJ1-2; no clear D gene. The V gene's germline CDR1 is MDHEN and CDR2 SYDVKM. The CDR3 consists of 12 residues. The germline V and J ends were trimmed by 3 bases and 4 bases, with 6 bases remaining between them. The CDR3 region is CASSFSPYGYTF. The CDR3 coding sequence is TGTGCCAGCAGTTTCAGTCCCTATGGCTACACCTTC.

The chain has TRBV18 and TRBJ1-1; the D is unclear. CDR3 size: 13 residues. The ends were cut back, 3 bases at V and 4 bases at J, with 9 bases in the middle. The germline CDR1 and CDR2 sequences are KGHSH and LQKENI. The CDR3 is CASSPLESTEAFF. CDR3 sequence (DNA): TGTGCCAGCTCACCCCTCGAGTCCACTGAAGCTTTCTTT. Full variable domain (rest looked up from reference TRBV18 and TRBJ1-1): NAGVMQNPRHLVRRRGQEARLRCSPMKGHSHVYWYRQLPEEGLKFMVYLQKENIIDESGMPKERFSAEFPKEGPSILRIQQVVRGDSAAYFCASSPLESTEAFFGQGTRLTVV.